This T cell receptor beta chain emerged from a study of T cells after yellow fever vaccination. General study results and limits: Though weaker, the secondary response peaked faster, on day 5 versus 15.

There are 14 residues in the CDR3. Using its own MiXCR run on the 5' RACE reads, TCRdb lists one record per CDR3 protein. The repertoire consists of roughly 150,000 distinct CDR3 sequences, with around 6.3% occurring once and the leading ten covering under 0.7%. Many counts were recorded for this clonotype. The antigen remains unidentified. The rearrangement links TRBV21-1 to TRBJ2-1; TRBD2 is taken as the D call from the table, unchecked against the DNA. TRBV21-1 is described as a pseudogene. The receptor comes from a man aged 25-40 years who received the YFV17D yellow fever vaccine. Here the sequenced sample was CD4+ T cells sorted from PBMCs, taken 10 days after the yellow fever booster vaccination. CDR3 sequence: CASSKGGRGNEQFF. CDR3 in DNA: TGTGCCAGCAGCAAAGGCGGGAGGGGAAATGAGCAGTTCTTC.